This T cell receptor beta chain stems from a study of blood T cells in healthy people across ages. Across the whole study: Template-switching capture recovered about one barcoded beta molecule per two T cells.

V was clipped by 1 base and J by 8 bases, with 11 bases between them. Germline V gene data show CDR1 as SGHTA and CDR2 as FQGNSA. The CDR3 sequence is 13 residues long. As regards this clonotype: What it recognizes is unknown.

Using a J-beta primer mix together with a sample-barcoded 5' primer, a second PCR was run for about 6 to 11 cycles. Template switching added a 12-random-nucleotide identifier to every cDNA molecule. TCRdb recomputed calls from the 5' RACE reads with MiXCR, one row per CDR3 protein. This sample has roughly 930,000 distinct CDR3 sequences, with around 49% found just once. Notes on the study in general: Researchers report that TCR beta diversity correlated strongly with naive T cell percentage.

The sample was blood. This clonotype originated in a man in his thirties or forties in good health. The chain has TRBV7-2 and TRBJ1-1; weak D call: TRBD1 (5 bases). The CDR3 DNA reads TGTGCCAGCAGCTTAGATCAGGGTCGGGAAGCTTTCTTT. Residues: CASSLDQGREAFF.